The 26 T cell receptor beta chains presented below share a single source sample, sequenced in a study of early T cells in non-severe SARS-CoV-2 infection. MiXCR was run by TCRdb on the 5' RACE reads, yielding one entry per CDR3 protein. The sample carries around 67,000 distinct CDR3 sequences, approximately 12% recorded once. Source material: whole blood. All receptors come from an adult who was a healthcare worker with PCR-confirmed SARS-CoV-2 infection or an uninfected control (not recorded which).

A few counts support this clonotype. The chain couples TRBV7-9 to TRBJ2-3; maybe TRBD2 (6 bases). The CDR3 has 17 residues. The germline V gene has CDR1 SEHNR and CDR2 FQNEAQ (reference sequence). V lost 5 bases to trimming and J lost 6 bases, with 24 bases between them. CDR3 DNA sequence: TGTGCCAGCAGCCCGCCCCCCCCACTTGCGGGGTTGGATACGCAGTATTTT. Its translation: CASSPPPPLAGLDTQYF. The full variable domain, rest sourced from reference TRBV7-9 and TRBJ2-3, is DTGVSQNPRHKITKRGQNVTFRCDPISEHNRLYWYRQTLGQGPEFLTYFQNEAQLEKSRLLSDRFSAERPKGSFSTLEIQRTEQGDSAMYLCASSPPPPLAGLDTQYFGPGTRLTVL.

With regard to this clonotype: One end of the junction is discordant with germline, which a read error may explain. The gene calls are TRBV6-2 or TRBV6-3 and TRBJ1-1; a weak D match, TRBD1 (5 bases). There are 14 residues in the CDR3. Germline values: CDR1 MNHEY, CDR2 SVGEGT. As DNA, the CDR3 is TGTGCCAGCAGGTACTGGGGCAAGGGGACTGAAGCTTTCTTT. Encoded protein: CASRYWGKGTEAFF.

With regard to this clonotype: A clone one base away is much larger, so this may be a read error. The gene calls are TRBV20-1 and TRBJ2-5; a possible D gene is TRBD1 (5 bases). The V end was cut by 7 bases, the J end by 7 bases, with 16 bases between. This CDR3 region has 12 residues. From germline, CDR1 is DFQATT and CDR2 SNEGSKA (reference sequence). CDR3 nucleotide sequence: TGCAGTGTCAGGACATCCGCTGGGACCCAGTACTTC. It is translated as CSVRTSAGTQYF.

The chain has TRBV12-3 or TRBV12-4 and TRBJ2-3; TRBD1 is a possible D gene (6 bases). The CDR3 is made up of 14 amino acids. Deletions cut 4 bases from V and 11 bases from J, with 19 bases between. This chain's CDR3 is CASSSIGGRSEQYF. CDR3 in DNA: TGTGCCAGCAGTTCAATAGGGGGACGGAGCGAGCAGTATTTT.

This clonotype was seen many times. The rearrangement links TRBV7-2 to TRBJ1-2, with a weak D call TRBD1 (5 bases). The CDR3 runs 13 residues. V lost 3 bases and J 6 bases, leaving 11 bases between the germline ends. Germline-derived CDR1 and CDR2 are SGHTA and FQGNSA. CDR3 residues: CASSLRQTNGYTF. Written as DNA, the CDR3 is TGTGCCAGCAGCTTGAGACAGACTAATGGCTACACCTTC.

Notes on this clonotype: A single base separates this from a much larger clone, so it may be a read error. The V call is TRBV20-1, the J call TRBJ1-2; D not resolved. The CDR3 sequence is 12 residues long. Germline V lookup: CDR1 DFQATT, CDR2 SNEGSKA (reference sequence). The CDR3 DNA sequence: TGCAGTGCTACACCATTCAACTTTGGCTACACCTTC. Protein sequence: CSATPFNFGYTF.

This clonotype was counted ten times or more. The V and J genes are TRBV29-1 and TRBJ2-5, with D perhaps matching TRBD2 (5 bases). Germline V gives CDR1 SQVTM, CDR2 ANQGSEA. Trimming shortened V by 7 bases and J by 0 bases, and 12 bases separated the two germline ends. This CDR3 spans 13 amino acids. The CDR3 sequence is CSAGNQYQETQYF. The CDR3, as DNA: TGCAGCGCGGGGAACCAGTACCAAGAGACCCAGTACTTC.

The chain carries TRBV10-2 and TRBJ2-7; D call uncertain. V lost 4 bases, J lost 1 base, and 11 bases lay in between. Per the germline V gene, CDR1 is WSHSY and CDR2 is SAAADI. CDR3 size: 14 residues. As DNA, the CDR3 is TGCGCCAGCAGTGTTCAGGCGACGTCCTACGAGCAGTACTTC. It translates to CASSVQATSYEQYF.

This clonotype came up many times. This chain joins TRBV7-9 and TRBJ2-3, with D hard to call. The V end was cut by 1 base, the J end by 4 bases, with 6 bases between. Germline CDR1 SEHNR, CDR2 FQNEAQ (reference sequence). The CDR3 totals 13 residues. The CDR3 region is CASSLGGADTQYF. In DNA, the CDR3 is TGTGCCAGCAGCTTAGGCGGCGCAGATACGCAGTATTTT.

The rearrangement joins TRBV7-2 to TRBJ2-3; the match to TRBD2 covers 7 bases. The CDR3 spans 14 residues. The germline CDR1 and CDR2 sequences are SGHTA and FQGNSA. V shed 1 base, J shed 4 bases, and the junction held 2 bases outside the gene matches. The CDR3, as DNA: TGTGCCAGCAGCTTAGGCGGGAGATCAGATACGCAGTATTTT. It specifies CASSLGGRSDTQYF.

This chain connects TRBV12-3 or TRBV12-4 to TRBJ1-2; TRBD1 aligns across 8 bases. V shed 6 bases, J shed 4 bases, and the junction held 10 bases outside the gene matches. The CDR3 covers 15 residues. This CDR3 is CASSPTADRGYGYTF. The CDR3 bases are TGTGCCAGCAGCCCCACCGCTGACAGGGGCTATGGCTACACCTTC.

This sequence joins TRBV12-3 or TRBV12-4 and TRBJ2-3; a weak D match, TRBD1 (6 bases). This CDR3 has 13 amino acids. The V gene lost 8 bases and the J gene lost 2 bases, with 11 bases spanning the gap. The CDR3 loop is CASGRGYTDTQYF. The CDR3 nucleotides read TGTGCCAGCGGCAGGGGTTACACAGATACGCAGTATTTT.

V is TRBV2 and J is TRBJ1-3; 8 bases align to TRBD1. V was clipped by 8 bases and J by 0 bases; unmatched bases: 9. Germline CDR1 reads SNHLY; CDR2 reads FYNNEI. This CDR3 spans 16 amino acids. DNA for the CDR3: TGTGCCAGCTCCCGTCTGGGACAGGACTCTGGAAACACCATATATTTT. It yields the protein CASSRLGQDSGNTIYF.

This clonotype was seen ten or more times. J is TRBJ2-3 and V is TRBV7-9; D unclear. The CDR3 has 14 residues. Germline lookup yields CDR1 SEHNR and CDR2 FQNEAQ (reference sequence). The V gene lost 1 base and the J gene lost 4 bases, with 9 bases spanning the gap. The CDR3 reads CASSLEGGADTQYF. Here the CDR3 DNA reads TGTGCCAGCAGCTTAGAGGGTGGCGCAGATACGCAGTATTTT.

This clonotype was observed a handful of times. V gene TRBV7-6 combines with J gene TRBJ2-1, with 9 bases that match TRBD2. Germline CDR1 SGHVS, CDR2 FNYEAQ. V shed 1 base, J shed 6 bases, and the junction held 10 bases outside the gene matches. This CDR3 has 17 residues. CDR3 amino acids: CASSLEVAGGPRNEQFF. The CDR3 DNA is TGTGCCAGCAGCTTAGAGGTTGCGGGAGGGCCTCGCAATGAGCAGTTCTTC.

This clonotype has a count of ten or more. The gene calls are TRBV29-1 and TRBJ2-2; D possibly corresponds to TRBD1 (5 bases). This CDR3 has 13 residues. Germline V gene data show CDR1 as SQVTM and CDR2 as ANQGSEA. The V gene lost 2 bases and the J gene lost 3 bases, with 7 bases spanning the gap. The CDR3 DNA is TGCAGCGTTGAAACAGGATACACCGGGGAGCTGTTTTTT. This sequence encodes CSVETGYTGELFF.

V is TRBV5-4 and J is TRBJ2-2; no definite D call. The CDR3 runs 16 residues. Between the trimmed V and J ends, which lost 5 bases and 4 bases, there was a span of 18 bases. Germline CDR1 reads SGHNT; CDR2 reads YYREEE (reference sequence). CDR3 sequence: CASRHSEKFSTGELFF. The CDR3 DNA sequence: TGTGCCAGCAGGCATTCGGAGAAATTCTCCACCGGGGAGCTGTTTTTT.

DNA of the CDR3: TGCAGTGCTAGAGACGGATCGTACCCTGGAAACACCATATATTTT. It codes for CSARDGSYPGNTIYF. V is TRBV20-1 and J is TRBJ1-3; no clear D. Trimming left V 0 bases short and J 2 bases short, with 11 bases between. The CDR3 extends over 15 amino acids. Germline V CDR1 and CDR2: DFQATT, SNEGSKA (reference sequence).

The table lists this clonotype with many counts. The chain employs TRBV5-8 and TRBJ1-2; D remains unclear. With 2 bases removed from V and 1 base from J, the gap between germline ends came to 6 bases. CDR1 and CDR2 (germline): SGHTS, YDEGEE. This CDR3 is 13 amino acids long. CDR3 protein: CASSLKHNYGYTF. The CDR3, as DNA: TGTGCCAGCAGCTTAAAACATAACTATGGCTACACCTTC.

V usage is TRBV7-7 and J usage is TRBJ2-5; unclear D gene. With 5 bases removed from V and 1 base from J, the gap between germline ends came to 20 bases. Germline CDR1 and CDR2: SSHAT and FNYEAQ (reference sequence). This CDR3 has 17 residues. CDR3 amino acids: CASSPTVGSPFQETQYF. CDR3 bases: TGTGCCAGCAGCCCAACGGTGGGATCGCCCTTCCAAGAGACCCAGTACTTC.

The V and J genes are TRBV7-9 and TRBJ1-2; D is unresolved. The CDR3 covers 12 residues. Germline CDR1 and CDR2: SEHNR and FQNEAQ (reference sequence). V was shortened by 7 bases and J by 8 bases, with 14 bases between the two germline ends. The CDR3 region has the DNA TGTGCCAGCAAGGTGGACTATGGGGGCTACACCTTC. This gives the protein CASKVDYGGYTF. Using reference TRBV7-9 and TRBJ1-2 for the parts outside the CDR3, the full variable domain is DTGVSQNPRHKITKRGQNVTFRCDPISEHNRLYWYRQTLGQGPEFLTYFQNEAQLEKSRLLSDRFSAERPKGSFSTLEIQRTEQGDSAMYLCASKVDYGGYTFGSGTRLTVV.

At least ten counts were recorded for this clonotype. This chain joins TRBV11-3 and TRBJ2-7, with TRBD1 matching 7 bases. There are 14 residues in the CDR3. Germline V gene data show CDR1 as SGHNT and CDR2 as YENEEA. Germline trimming cut 5 bases from V and 0 bases from J; bases unmatched to any gene: 4. For the CDR3, the DNA is TGTGCCAGCAGCACGGGACAGAGCTCCTACGAGCAGTACTTC. Its translation: CASSTGQSSYEQYF. The variable domain in full, with the rest retrieved from reference TRBV11-3 and TRBJ2-7, is EAGVVQSPRYKIIEKKQPVAFWCNPISGHNTLYWYLQNLGQGPELLIRYENEEAVDDSQLPKDRFSAERLKGVDSTLKIQPAELGDSAVYLCASSTGQSSYEQYFGPGTRLTVT.

In this sample, this clonotype turned up many times. This chain uses TRBV7-9 with TRBJ2-1, with D perhaps TRBD2 (5 bases). The V gene's germline CDR1 is SEHNR and CDR2 FQNEAQ (reference sequence). The CDR3 is 13 amino acids. Trimming left V 5 bases short and J 7 bases short, with 12 bases between. Written as DNA, the CDR3 is TGTGCCAGCAGCCCGGGATCCCTTAATGAGCAGTTCTTC. Translated, it gives CASSPGSLNEQFF.

The table lists this clonotype with a few counts. The gene calls are TRBV4-1 and TRBJ1-5; no definite D call. The ends were cut back, 2 bases at V and 2 bases at J, with 10 bases in the middle. This CDR3 is 15 amino acids long. Germline V gene lookup returns CDR1 MGHRA and CDR2 YSYEKL. This CDR3 reads CASSQSLHGNQPQHF. DNA for the CDR3: TGCGCCAGCAGCCAATCCCTTCATGGCAATCAGCCCCAGCATTTT.

This clonotype was observed at least ten times. The J gene is TRBJ2-7, the V gene TRBV5-1; D perhaps matches TRBD1 (6 bases). The germline CDR1 and CDR2 sequences are SGHRS and YFSETQ. This CDR3 spans 17 amino acids. With 0 bases removed from V and 0 bases from J, the gap between germline ends came to 16 bases. The CDR3 DNA reads as TGCGCCAGCAGCTTGGGGGGGCCCGGCGGGCTCTCCTACGAGCAGTACTTC. Its protein product is CASSLGGPGGLSYEQYF.

This clonotype was picked up many times. The J gene is TRBJ1-5, the V gene TRBV19; no reliable D call. The CDR3 is 14 amino acids. The ends were cut back, 9 bases at V and 4 bases at J, with 16 bases in the middle. From germline, CDR1 is LNHDA and CDR2 SQIVND (reference sequence). The CDR3: CASRERVINQPQHF. CDR3 bases: TGTGCCAGCCGCGAGAGGGTGATAAATCAGCCCCAGCATTTT.